This T cell receptor (beta chain) was captured by sequencing in a study of T-cell memory formation after mild COVID-19. TCRdb re-called the 5' RACE reads through MiXCR, storing one row per CDR3 protein. The sample includes around 300,000 distinct CDR3 sequences, over 7% of them seen just once. The V gene's germline CDR1 is SNHLY and CDR2 FYNNEI. The CDR3 has 12 amino acids. V shed 3 bases and J shed 2 bases, with 5 bases lying between them. Sequencing was done on a sample of PBMCs or a T cell subset sorted from them (not recorded which). This receptor was identified in a man aged 18-30 years who had mild COVID-19 (a few samples of this study predate the infection). Cell type and time point are not known. V usage is TRBV2 and J usage is TRBJ2-7; no clear D gene. CDR3 protein: CASSDLAYEQYF. CDR3 DNA: TGTGCCAGCAGTGACCTAGCCTACGAGCAGTACTTC.